The T cell receptor beta chain under discussion was sequenced for a study of blood T cell repertoires in COVID-19. Study context: Nucleic acid was either cDNA or gDNA, and it came from T cells, B-cell-depleted T cells, or PBMCs.

The CDR3 contains 16 residues. Donors of Cohort 3 who recovered were those that had two negative PCRs, clearance, or symptom resolution. Clones were read by immunoSEQ multiplex PCR, and TCRdb kept only the in-frame ones, dropping some. The sample has around 170,000 clones; around four fifths are singletons. The chain joins TRBV1 to TRBJ2-7; whether TRBD2, the table's D call, matches the DNA was not checked. TRBV1 is a listed pseudogene. Sequencing was done on a sample of PBMCs or T cells enriched from blood (not recorded which). The source of this sequence is a woman between 45 and 60 years old who had recovered from COVID-19. CDR3 in amino acids: CTSSPSGAGGPNEQYF. In DNA, the CDR3 is TGCACCAGCAGCCCCTCGGGGGCGGGGGGGCCCAACGAGCAGTACTTC.